A single sample is the source of the 13 T cell receptor beta chains below, sequenced in a study of regulatory T cells in long-lasting Graves disease. Investigators prepared the TCR beta libraries by applying iRepertoire HTBI primers and Arm-PCR of CDR3 regions. TCRdb used MiXCR to reprocess the multiplex PCR reads, holding one entry per CDR3 protein. The table lists 400,000 or so distinct CDR3 sequences, roughly 20% of them singletons. As for time point: persistent/refractory GD, antithyroid drugs over 5 years with positive TRAb. Generation of the TCR library employed RNA extracted from PBMCs. The sample here was peripheral blood mononuclear cells (PBMCs), taken when the disease was refractory, from a patient treated with antithyroid drugs. The source is a female donor with Graves disease.

V and J are TRBV7-3 and TRBJ2-2; 7 nucleotides line up with TRBD2. CDR3 length equals 15 residues. V lost 5 bases to trimming and J lost 0 bases; unmatched junction nucleotides: 3. Germline V gives CDR1 SGHTA, CDR2 FQGTGA. This chain's CDR3 is CASSPGGTNTGELFF. The CDR3 DNA is TGTGCCAGCAGCCCGGGGGGAACGAACACCGGGGAGCTGTTTTTT.

The J gene is TRBJ1-1, the V gene TRBV15, with D unclear. The CDR3 loop spans 14 amino acids. Germline values: CDR1 LNHNV, CDR2 YYDKDF (reference sequence). With 4 bases removed from V and 1 base from J, the gap between germline ends came to 10 bases. The CDR3: CATSNLQGNTEAFF. For the CDR3, the DNA is TGTGCCACCAGCAATCTACAAGGGAACACTGAAGCTTTCTTT.

This clonotype was recorded many times. This chain uses TRBV2 with TRBJ2-7; 7 bases match TRBD2. This CDR3 has 13 amino acids. Germline V gene sequence: CDR1 SNHLY, CDR2 FYNNEI. After removal of 9 bases from V and 0 bases from J, the junction contained 5 bases not matched to a gene. The DNA for the CDR3 is TGTGCCAGGGGGACTACCAACTCCTACGAGCAGTACTTC. Protein: CARGTTNSYEQYF.

A remark on this clonotype: A read error may account for a junction end that differs from germline. The CDR3 bases are TGTGCTAGCAGCGCGACAGGGGACCGCCAAGAGGCCCAGTACTTC. Translation gives CASSATGDRQEAQYF. The chain combines TRBV9 with TRBJ2-5, with 8 positions matching TRBD1. Germline V CDR1 and CDR2: SGDLS, YYNGEE. The CDR3 is made up of 15 amino acids.

This clonotype has at least ten counts. This chain joins TRBV12-3 or TRBV12-4 and TRBJ2-7; weak D call: TRBD2 (5 bases). The CDR3 runs 14 residues. Trimming took 6 bases from V and 3 from J, leaving 15 bases between them. CDR3 protein: CASRRTDTIYEQYF. Here the CDR3 DNA reads TGTGCCAGCAGACGGACTGACACTATCTACGAGCAGTACTTC.

V is TRBV7-9 and J is TRBJ1-1; a possible D gene is TRBD1 (6 bases). There are 15 residues in the CDR3. V lost 3 bases and J lost 2, with 13 bases in between. Germline V lookup: CDR1 SEHNR, CDR2 FQNEAQ (reference sequence). The CDR3 sequence is CASSFSGADNTEAFF. The CDR3 DNA sequence: TGTGCCAGCAGCTTTTCAGGGGCAGACAACACTGAAGCTTTCTTT.

In this sample, this clonotype turned up a few times. A much bigger clone sits one base away, suggesting this may be a read error. The chain links TRBV28 to TRBJ2-7, with 10 positions matching TRBD2. V shed 7 bases and J 0 bases; nucleotides not matched to a gene: 6. The CDR3 consists of 15 residues. Per the germline V gene, CDR1 is MDHEN and CDR2 is SYDVKM. The DNA of the CDR3 is TGTGCCAGCATACCTAGCGGGGGCAGCTCCTACGAGCAGTACTTC. Its protein product is CASIPSGGSSYEQYF.

There are many counts of this clonotype. This rearrangement joins TRBV7-8 to TRBJ2-7; TRBD1 matches 10 bases. The V segment lost 5 bases and the J segment 3 bases; nucleotides outside the gene matches: 4. Germline CDR1 and CDR2: SGHVS and FQNEAQ. The CDR3 extends over 14 amino acids. CDR3 region: CASSLGQGGYEQYF. CDR3 nucleotides: TGTGCCAGCAGCCTCGGACAGGGGGGCTACGAGCAGTACTTC.

Ten or more counts support this clonotype. The gene calls are TRBV29-1 and TRBJ2-7; 11 nucleotides align to TRBD2. The CDR3 totals 13 residues. Per the germline V gene, CDR1 is SQVTM and CDR2 is ANQGSEA. Unmatched junction bases numbered 6, after V lost 4 bases and J lost 7 bases. Here the CDR3 reads CSVVAGGTREQYF. DNA of the CDR3: TGCAGCGTTGTAGCGGGAGGGACGCGAGAGCAGTACTTC.

The chain carries TRBV15 and TRBJ2-7; 9 bases agree with TRBD1. Germline V gene sequence: CDR1 LNHNV, CDR2 YYDKDF (reference sequence). The length of the CDR3 is 19 residues. V shed 5 bases and J 9 bases; nucleotides not matched to a gene: 26. This chain's CDR3 is CATSPERIGLGQGRSWQYF. The CDR3 DNA is TGTGCCACCAGCCCAGAGAGGATTGGGTTGGGACAGGGTAGGAGCTGGCAGTACTTC.

V is TRBV27 and J is TRBJ2-3; the D call may be TRBD1 or TRBD2 (5 bases each). Per the germline V gene, CDR1 is MNHEY and CDR2 is SMNVEV (reference sequence). The CDR3 is 15 residues long. Trimming left V 7 bases short and J 2 bases short, with 16 bases between. The CDR3 loop is CASTPQRDVTDTQYF. The CDR3 bases are TGTGCCAGCACCCCTCAACGGGACGTCACAGATACGCAGTATTTT.

The V call is TRBV5-1, the J call TRBJ2-7; 9 nucleotides line up with TRBD1. Germline V gene data show CDR1 as SGHRS and CDR2 as YFSETQ. V lost 4 bases to trimming and J lost 6 bases; unmatched junction nucleotides: 11. The length of the CDR3 is 15 residues. Written as DNA, the CDR3 is TGCGCCAGCAGCGGAGCGTGGACAGGGGACTTCGAGCAGTACTTC. This encodes CASSGAWTGDFEQYF.

The table lists this clonotype with a count of one. This may be a read error, as it is one base from a much larger clone. The rearrangement joins TRBV7-9 to TRBJ2-5, with D tentatively TRBD1 (5 bases). Germline CDR1 is SEHNR and CDR2 is FQNEAQ (reference sequence). The CDR3 totals 16 residues. V dropped 0 bases and J dropped 1 base, with 12 bases sitting between them. The CDR3 protein is CASSLALGVPQETQYF. For the CDR3, the DNA is TGTGCCAGCAGCTTAGCGCTAGGGGTCCCCCAAGAGACCCAGTACTTC.